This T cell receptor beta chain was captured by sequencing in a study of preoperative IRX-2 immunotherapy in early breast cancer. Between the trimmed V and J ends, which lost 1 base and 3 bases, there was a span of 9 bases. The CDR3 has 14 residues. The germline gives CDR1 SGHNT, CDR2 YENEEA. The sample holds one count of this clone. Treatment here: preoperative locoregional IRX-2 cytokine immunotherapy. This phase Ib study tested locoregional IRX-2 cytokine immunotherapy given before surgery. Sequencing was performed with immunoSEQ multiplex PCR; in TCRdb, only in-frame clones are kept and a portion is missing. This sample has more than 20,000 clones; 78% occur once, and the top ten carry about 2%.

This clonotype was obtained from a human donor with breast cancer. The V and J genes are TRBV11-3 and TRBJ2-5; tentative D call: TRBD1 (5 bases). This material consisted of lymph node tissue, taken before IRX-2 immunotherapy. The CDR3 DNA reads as TGTGCCAGCAGCTTAGTCCAGGGCGAAGAGACCCAGTACTTC. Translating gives CASSLVQGEETQYF.